The T cell receptor beta chain described here comes from a study of OX40 agonist ivuxolimab in advanced cancers. Study-level background: At doses from 0.01 to 10 mg/kg, patients were given intravenous ivuxolimab every 2 weeks.

Generated by immunoSEQ multiplex PCR, the TCRdb table keeps only in-frame clones and is missing some. The sample records 9,500 to 15,000 clones, less than 85% being singletons. The CDR3 is 14 amino acids. Germline loops: CDR1 MNHNY, CDR2 SVGAGI (reference sequence). Trimming pared 4 bases from V and 2 bases from J, leaving 8 bases between. This chain uses TRBV6-6 with TRBJ2-2, with D perhaps matching TRBD1 (6 bases). This clonotype originated in an adult with an advanced solid tumor such as melanoma, head and neck, liver or kidney cancer. Sample: CD4+ or CD8+ T cells sorted from blood, taken in a trial of the OX40 agonist ivuxolimab. Here the CDR3 DNA reads TGTGCCAGCAGTTCGGACAGCAACACCGGGGAGCTGTTTTTT. This translates into CASSSDSNTGELFF.